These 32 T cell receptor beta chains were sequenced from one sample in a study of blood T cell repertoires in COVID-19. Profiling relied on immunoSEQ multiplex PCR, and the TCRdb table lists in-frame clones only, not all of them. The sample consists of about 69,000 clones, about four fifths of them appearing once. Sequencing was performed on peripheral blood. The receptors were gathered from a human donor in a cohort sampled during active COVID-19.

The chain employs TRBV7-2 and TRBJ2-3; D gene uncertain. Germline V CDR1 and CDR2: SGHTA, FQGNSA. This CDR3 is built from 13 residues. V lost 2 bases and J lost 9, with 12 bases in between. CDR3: CASSLNYDGTQYF. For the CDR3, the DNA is TGTGCCAGCAGCTTAAACTATGACGGGACGCAGTATTTT. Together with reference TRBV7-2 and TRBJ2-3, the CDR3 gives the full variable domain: GAGVSQSPSNKVTEKGKDVELRCDPISGHTALYWYRQSLGQGLEFLIYFQGNSAPDKSGLPSDRFSAERTGGSVSTLTIQRTQQEDSAVYLCASSLNYDGTQYFGPGTRLTVL.

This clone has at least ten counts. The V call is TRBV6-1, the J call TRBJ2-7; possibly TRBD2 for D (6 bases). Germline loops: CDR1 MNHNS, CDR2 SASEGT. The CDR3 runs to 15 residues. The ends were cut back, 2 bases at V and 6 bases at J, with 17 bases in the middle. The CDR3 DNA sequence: TGTGCCAGCAGTGAAATGGACGGGGGTACGGGCGAGCAGTACTTC. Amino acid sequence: CASSEMDGGTGEQYF.

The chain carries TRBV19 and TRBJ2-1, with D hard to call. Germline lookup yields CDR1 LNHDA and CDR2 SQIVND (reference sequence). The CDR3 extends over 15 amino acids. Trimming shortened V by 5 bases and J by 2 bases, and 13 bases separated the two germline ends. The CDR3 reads CASSSGHLPYNEQFF. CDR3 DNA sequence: TGTGCCAGTAGTTCTGGGCACCTGCCCTACAATGAGCAGTTCTTC.

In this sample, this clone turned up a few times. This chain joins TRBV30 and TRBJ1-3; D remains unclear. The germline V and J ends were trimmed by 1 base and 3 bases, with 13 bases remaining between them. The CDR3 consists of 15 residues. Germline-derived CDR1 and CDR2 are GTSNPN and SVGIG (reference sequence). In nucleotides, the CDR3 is TGTGCCTGGAGTGCCGGATTTGCAGGTGGAAACACCATATATTTT. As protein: CAWSAGFAGGNTIYF.

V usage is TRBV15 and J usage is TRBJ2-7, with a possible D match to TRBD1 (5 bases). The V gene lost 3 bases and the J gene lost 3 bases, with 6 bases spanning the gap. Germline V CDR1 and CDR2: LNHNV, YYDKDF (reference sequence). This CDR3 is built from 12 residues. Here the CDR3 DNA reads TGTGCCACCAGCAGCGACAGCTACGAGCAGTACTTC. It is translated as CATSSDSYEQYF. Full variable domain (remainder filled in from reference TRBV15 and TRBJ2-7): DAMVIQNPRYQVTQFGKPVTLSCSQTLNHNVMYWYQQKSSQAPKLLFHYYDKDFNNEADTPDNFQSRRPNTSFCFLDIRSPGLGDTAMYLCATSSDSYEQYFGPGTRLTVT.

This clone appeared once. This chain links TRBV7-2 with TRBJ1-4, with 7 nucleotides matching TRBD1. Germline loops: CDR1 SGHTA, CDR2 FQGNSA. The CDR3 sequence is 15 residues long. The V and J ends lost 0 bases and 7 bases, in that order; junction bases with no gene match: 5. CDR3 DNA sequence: TGTGCCAGCAGCTTAGCGGCAGGGGGGAGTGAAAAACTGTTTTTT. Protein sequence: CASSLAAGGSEKLFF.

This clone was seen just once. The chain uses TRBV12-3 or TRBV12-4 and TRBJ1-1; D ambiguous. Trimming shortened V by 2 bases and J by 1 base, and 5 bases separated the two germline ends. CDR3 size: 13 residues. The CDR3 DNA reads TGTGCCAGCAGTTTACGGGAGAACACTGAAGCTTTCTTT. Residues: CASSLRENTEAFF.

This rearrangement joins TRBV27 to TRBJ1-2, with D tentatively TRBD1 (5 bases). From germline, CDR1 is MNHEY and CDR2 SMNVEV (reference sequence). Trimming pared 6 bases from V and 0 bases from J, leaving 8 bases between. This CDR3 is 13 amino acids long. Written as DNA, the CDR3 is TGTGCCAGCAGACAGGTGGCTAACTATGGCTACACCTTC. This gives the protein CASRQVANYGYTF.

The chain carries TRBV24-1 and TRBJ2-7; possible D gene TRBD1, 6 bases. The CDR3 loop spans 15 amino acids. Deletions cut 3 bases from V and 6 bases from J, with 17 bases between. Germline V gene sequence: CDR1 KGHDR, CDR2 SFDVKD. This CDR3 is CATSDPLGAGSEQYF. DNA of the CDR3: TGTGCCACCAGTGATCCCCTGGGGGCTGGCAGCGAGCAGTACTTC.

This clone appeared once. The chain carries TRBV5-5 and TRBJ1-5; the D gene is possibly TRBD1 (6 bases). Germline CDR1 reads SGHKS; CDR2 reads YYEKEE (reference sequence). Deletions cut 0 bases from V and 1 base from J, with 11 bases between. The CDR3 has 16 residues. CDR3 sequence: CASSLAGGRSNQPQHF. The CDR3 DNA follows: TGTGCCAGCAGCTTGGCCGGGGGGCGCAGCAATCAGCCCCAGCATTTT.

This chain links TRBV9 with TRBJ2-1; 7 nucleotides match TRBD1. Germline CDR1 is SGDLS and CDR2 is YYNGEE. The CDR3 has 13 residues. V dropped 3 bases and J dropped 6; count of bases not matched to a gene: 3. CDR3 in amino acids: CASSGDRANEQFF. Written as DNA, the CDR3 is TGTGCCAGCAGCGGCGACAGGGCCAATGAGCAGTTCTTC.

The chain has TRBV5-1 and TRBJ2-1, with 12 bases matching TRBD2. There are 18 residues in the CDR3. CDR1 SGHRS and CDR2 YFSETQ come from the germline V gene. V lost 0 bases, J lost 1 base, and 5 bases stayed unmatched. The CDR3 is CASSLAASGRASYNEQFF. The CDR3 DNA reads TGCGCCAGCAGCTTGGCCGCTAGCGGGAGGGCATCCTACAATGAGCAGTTCTTC.

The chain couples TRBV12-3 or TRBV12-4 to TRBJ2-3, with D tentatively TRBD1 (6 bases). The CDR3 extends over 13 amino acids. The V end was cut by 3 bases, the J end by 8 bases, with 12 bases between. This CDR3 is CASSFNRDGTQYF. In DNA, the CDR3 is TGTGCCAGCAGTTTCAACAGGGATGGTACGCAGTATTTT.

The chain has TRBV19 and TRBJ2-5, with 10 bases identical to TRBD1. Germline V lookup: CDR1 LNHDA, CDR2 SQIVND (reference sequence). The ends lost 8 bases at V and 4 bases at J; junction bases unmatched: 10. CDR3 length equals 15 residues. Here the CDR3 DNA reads TGTGCCAGTTCGCCGGGGACAGGGGTGACAGAGACCCAGTACTTC. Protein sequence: CASSPGTGVTETQYF.

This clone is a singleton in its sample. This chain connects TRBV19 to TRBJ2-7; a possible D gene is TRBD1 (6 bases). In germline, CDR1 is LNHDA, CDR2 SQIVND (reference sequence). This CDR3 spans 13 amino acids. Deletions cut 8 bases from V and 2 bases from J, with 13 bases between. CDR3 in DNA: TGTGCCAGTGGCGGCAGGGGTCCCTACGAGCAGTACTTC. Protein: CASGGRGPYEQYF.

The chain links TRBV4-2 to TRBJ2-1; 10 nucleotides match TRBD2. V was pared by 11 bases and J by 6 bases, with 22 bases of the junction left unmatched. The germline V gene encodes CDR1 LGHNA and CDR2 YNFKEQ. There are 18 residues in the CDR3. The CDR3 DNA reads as TGTGCCTCCCCACTTAGCGGGAGGCATACCCATGTGGTCAATGAGCAGTTCTTC. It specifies CASPLSGRHTHVVNEQFF.

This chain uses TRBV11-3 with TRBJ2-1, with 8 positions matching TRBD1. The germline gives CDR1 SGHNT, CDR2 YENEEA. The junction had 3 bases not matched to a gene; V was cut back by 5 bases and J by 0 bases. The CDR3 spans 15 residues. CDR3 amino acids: CASSLGQGSYNEQFF. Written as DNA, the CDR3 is TGTGCCAGCAGCCTAGGACAGGGCTCCTACAATGAGCAGTTCTTC.

As DNA, the CDR3 is TGCAGCGTCCTTCAGGGTGGTGGCTACACCTTC. Protein sequence: CSVLQGGGYTF. The chain employs TRBV29-1 and TRBJ1-2; a possible D gene is TRBD1 (5 bases). Trimming removed 6 bases from V and 7 bases from J, with 12 bases in between. The CDR3 consists of 11 residues. The germline gives CDR1 SQVTM, CDR2 ANQGSEA. Variable domain in full (rest from reference TRBV29-1 and TRBJ1-2): SAVISQKPSRDICQRGTSLTIQCQVDSQVTMMFWYRQQPGQSLTLIATANQGSEATYESGFVIDKFPISRPNLTFSTLTVSNMSPEDSSIYLCSVLQGGGYTFGSGTRLTVV.

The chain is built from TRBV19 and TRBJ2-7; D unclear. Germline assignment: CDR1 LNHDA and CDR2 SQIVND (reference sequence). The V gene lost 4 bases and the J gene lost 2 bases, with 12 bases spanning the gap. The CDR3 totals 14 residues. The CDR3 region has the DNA TGTGCCAGTAGTACGGCTAGAAAGACCTACGAGCAGTACTTC. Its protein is CASSTARKTYEQYF.

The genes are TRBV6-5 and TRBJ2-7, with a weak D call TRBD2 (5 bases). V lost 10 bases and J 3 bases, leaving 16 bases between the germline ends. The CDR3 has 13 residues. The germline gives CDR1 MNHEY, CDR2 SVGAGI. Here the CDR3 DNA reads TGTGCCACCGGGGAGCTAACCTACTACGAGCAGTACTTC. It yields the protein CATGELTYYEQYF.

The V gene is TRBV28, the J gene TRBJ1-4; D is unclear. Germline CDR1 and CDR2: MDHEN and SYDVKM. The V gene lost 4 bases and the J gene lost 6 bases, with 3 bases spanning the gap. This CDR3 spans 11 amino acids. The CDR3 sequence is CASSSYEKLFF. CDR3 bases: TGTGCCAGCAGTTCATATGAAAAACTGTTTTTT.

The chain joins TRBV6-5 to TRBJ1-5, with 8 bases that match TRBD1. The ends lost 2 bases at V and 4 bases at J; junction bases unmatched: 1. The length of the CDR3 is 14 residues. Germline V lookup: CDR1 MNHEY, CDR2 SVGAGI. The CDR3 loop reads CASSYRTGNQPQHF. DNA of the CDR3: TGTGCCAGCAGTTACCGGACAGGGAATCAGCCCCAGCATTTT.

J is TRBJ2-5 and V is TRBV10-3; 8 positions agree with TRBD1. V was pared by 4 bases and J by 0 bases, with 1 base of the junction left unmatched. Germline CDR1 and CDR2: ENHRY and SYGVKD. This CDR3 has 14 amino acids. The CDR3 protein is CAISGQGNQETQYF. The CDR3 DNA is TGTGCCATCAGTGGACAGGGGAACCAAGAGACCCAGTACTTC.

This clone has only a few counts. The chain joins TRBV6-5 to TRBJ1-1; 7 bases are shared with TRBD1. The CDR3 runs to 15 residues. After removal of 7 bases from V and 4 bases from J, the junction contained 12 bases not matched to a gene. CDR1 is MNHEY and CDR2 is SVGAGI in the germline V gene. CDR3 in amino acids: CASMVVQGWFTEAFF. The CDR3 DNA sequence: TGTGCCAGCATGGTAGTACAGGGGTGGTTCACTGAAGCTTTCTTT.

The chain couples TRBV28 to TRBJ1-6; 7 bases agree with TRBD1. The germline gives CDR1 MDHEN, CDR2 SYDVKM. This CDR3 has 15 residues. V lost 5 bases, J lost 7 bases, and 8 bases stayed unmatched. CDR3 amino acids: CASSPAGTANSPLHF. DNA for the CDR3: TGTGCCAGCAGTCCGGCCGGGACAGCCAATTCACCCCTCCACTTT. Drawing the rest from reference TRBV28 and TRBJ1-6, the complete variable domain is DVKVTQSSRYLVKRTGEKVFLECVQDMDHENMFWYRQDPGLGLRLIYFSYDVKMKEKGDIPEGYSVSREKKERFSLILESASTNQTSMYLCASSPAGTANSPLHFGNGTRLTVT.

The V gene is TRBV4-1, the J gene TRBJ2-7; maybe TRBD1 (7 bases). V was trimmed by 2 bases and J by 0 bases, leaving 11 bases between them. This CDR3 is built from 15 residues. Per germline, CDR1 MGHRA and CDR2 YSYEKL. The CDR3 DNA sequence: TGCGCCAGCAGCCAACAGGGGGGCGGCTCCTACGAGCAGTACTTC. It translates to CASSQQGGGSYEQYF.

The CDR3 sequence: CASSHREFQETQYF. As DNA, the CDR3 is TGTGCCAGCAGCCACAGGGAATTTCAAGAGACCCAGTACTTC. This chain connects TRBV14 to TRBJ2-5, with TRBD1 as a possible D gene (5 bases). CDR1 SGHDN and CDR2 FVKESK come from the germline V gene. The CDR3 contains 14 residues. The V end lost 3 bases, the J end lost 2 bases, and 10 bases lay between the germline ends.

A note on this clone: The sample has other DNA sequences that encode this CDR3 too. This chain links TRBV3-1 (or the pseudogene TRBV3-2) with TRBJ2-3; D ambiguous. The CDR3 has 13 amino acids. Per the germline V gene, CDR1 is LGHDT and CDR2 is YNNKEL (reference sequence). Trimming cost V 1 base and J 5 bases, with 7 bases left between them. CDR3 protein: CASSQAVIDTQYF. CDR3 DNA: TGTGCCAGCAGCCAAGCGGTCATAGATACGCAGTATTTT.

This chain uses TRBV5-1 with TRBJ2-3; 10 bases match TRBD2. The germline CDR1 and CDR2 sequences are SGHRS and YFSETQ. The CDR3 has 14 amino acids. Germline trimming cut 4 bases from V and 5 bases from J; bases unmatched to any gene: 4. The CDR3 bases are TGCGCCAGCAGCCTCCCTAGCGGGAGAGATACGCAGTATTTT. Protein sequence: CASSLPSGRDTQYF.

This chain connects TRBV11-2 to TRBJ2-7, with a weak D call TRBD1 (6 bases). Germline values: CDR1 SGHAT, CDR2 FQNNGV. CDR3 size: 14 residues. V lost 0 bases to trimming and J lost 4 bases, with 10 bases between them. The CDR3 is CASSLEQGIYEQYF. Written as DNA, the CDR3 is TGTGCCAGCAGCTTAGAACAGGGAATTTACGAGCAGTACTTC. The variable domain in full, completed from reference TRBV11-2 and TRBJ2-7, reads EAGVAQSPRYKIIEKRQSVAFWCNPISGHATLYWYQQILGQGPKLLIQFQNNGVVDDSQLPKDRFSAERLKGVDSTLKIQPAKLEDSAVYLCASSLEQGIYEQYFGPGTRLTVT.

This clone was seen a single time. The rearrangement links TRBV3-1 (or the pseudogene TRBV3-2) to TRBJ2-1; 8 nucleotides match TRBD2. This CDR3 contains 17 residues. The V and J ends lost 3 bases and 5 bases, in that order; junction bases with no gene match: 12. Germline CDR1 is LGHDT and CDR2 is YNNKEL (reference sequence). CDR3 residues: CASSHNQGLVPHNEQFF. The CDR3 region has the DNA TGTGCCAGCAGCCATAACCAGGGACTAGTCCCCCACAATGAGCAGTTCTTC.

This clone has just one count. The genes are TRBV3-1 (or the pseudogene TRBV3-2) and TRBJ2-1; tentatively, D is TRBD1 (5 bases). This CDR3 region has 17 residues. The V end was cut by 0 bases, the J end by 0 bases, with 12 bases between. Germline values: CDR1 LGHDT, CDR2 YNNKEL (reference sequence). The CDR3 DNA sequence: TGTGCCAGCAGCCAAGATCCTGGACAAAGCTCCTACAATGAGCAGTTCTTC. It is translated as CASSQDPGQSSYNEQFF.